A selection of T cell receptor beta chains follows, all from one sample in a study of cytomegalovirus exposure and HLA in healthy donors. Assay: immunoSEQ multiplex PCR; the TCRdb copy retains only in-frame clones and omits some. The sample has about 210,000 clones, 70% to 80% seen once. The sample consisted of PBMCs. All receptors derive from a woman younger than 45 in good health and CMV-seropositive. The CDR3 runs from the conserved cysteine through the conserved F or W. Fields, in order: D gene, V gene, clone size, J gene, CDR3 protein, CDR3 DNA. A D gene is named only where the DNA matches it firmly. For some rows the clone size is stated as once, few or many, or as a class when expanded; others skip it.

d_call: NA
v_call: TRBV28
clone_size: NA
j_call: TRBJ1-1
cdr3_aa: CASSLEQNTEAFF
cdr3_nt: TGTGCCAGCAGTTTAGAACAGAACACTGAAGCTTTCTTT

d_call: TRBD1
v_call: TRBV4-1
clone_size: NA
j_call: TRBJ2-6
cdr3_aa: CASSTTGANSGANVLTF
cdr3_nt: TGCGCCAGCAGTACCACAGGGGCAAACTCTGGGGCCAACGTCCTGACTTTC

d_call: NA
v_call: TRBV6-1
clone_size: NA
j_call: TRBJ2-7
cdr3_aa: CASSEAGGGRLRNEQYF
cdr3_nt: TGTGCCAGCAGTGAAGCTGGGGGGGGCCGGTTAAGGAACGAGCAGTACTTC

d_call: NA
v_call: TRBV7-3
clone_size: once
j_call: TRBJ1-1
cdr3_aa: CASSLSTGGDTEAFF
cdr3_nt: TGTGCCAGCAGCTTAAGCACAGGAGGGGACACTGAAGCTTTCTTT

d_call: NA
v_call: TRBV6-5
clone_size: many
j_call: TRBJ1-2
cdr3_aa: CASSYDSINYGYTF
cdr3_nt: TGTGCCAGCAGTTACGACAGCATTAACTATGGCTACACCTTC

d_call: NA
v_call: TRBV7-8
clone_size: NA
j_call: TRBJ1-2
cdr3_aa: CASSWTHRDRIDYGYTF
cdr3_nt: TGTGCCAGCAGCTGGACCCATAGAGACAGAATAGATTATGGCTACACCTTC

d_call: NA
v_call: TRBV7-3
clone_size: once
j_call: TRBJ1-1
cdr3_aa: CASSLFPLTEAFF
cdr3_nt: TGTGCCAGCAGCCTCTTTCCTCTAACTGAAGCTTTCTTT

d_call: NA
v_call: TRBV11-2
clone_size: NA
j_call: TRBJ2-5
cdr3_aa: CASSFSRTSKETQYF
cdr3_nt: TGTGCCAGCAGCTTTAGCAGGACATCCAAAGAGACCCAGTACTTC

d_call: NA
v_call: TRBV5-1
clone_size: NA
j_call: TRBJ2-2
cdr3_aa: CASSDPSVANTGELFF
cdr3_nt: TGCGCCAGCAGCGACCCTAGTGTAGCGAACACCGGGGAGCTGTTTTTT

d_call: TRBD2
v_call: TRBV18
clone_size: few
j_call: TRBJ2-7
cdr3_aa: CASSPGLDLEQYF
cdr3_nt: TGTGCCAGCTCACCAGGACTAGACCTCGAGCAGTACTTC

d_call: NA
v_call: TRBV5-4
clone_size: NA
j_call: TRBJ2-2
cdr3_aa: CASSLMGARRAGELFF
cdr3_nt: TGTGCCAGCAGCTTGATGGGGGCGCGACGGGCCGGGGAGCTGTTTTTT

d_call: TRBD2
v_call: TRBV7-2
clone_size: NA
j_call: TRBJ2-3
cdr3_aa: CASSLQTSGRAGDTQYF
cdr3_nt: TGTGCCAGCAGCTTACAAACTAGCGGGAGGGCCGGAGATACGCAGTATTTT

d_call: TRBD1
v_call: TRBV30
clone_size: NA
j_call: TRBJ2-5
cdr3_aa: CAWDRDQETQYF
cdr3_nt: TGTGCCTGGGACAGGGACCAAGAGACCCAGTACTTC

d_call: NA
v_call: TRBV5-1
clone_size: NA
j_call: TRBJ1-1
cdr3_aa: CASSVGTTSTEAFF
cdr3_nt: TGCGCCAGCAGCGTCGGGACAACTAGCACTGAAGCTTTCTTT

d_call: NA
v_call: TRBV19
clone_size: few
j_call: TRBJ2-7
cdr3_aa: CASSMLGADEQYF
cdr3_nt: TGTGCCAGTAGTATGCTAGGGGCGGACGAGCAGTACTTC

d_call: TRBD1
v_call: TRBV29-1
clone_size: NA
j_call: TRBJ1-1
cdr3_aa: CSVRQGALGAFF
cdr3_nt: TGCAGCGTCCGACAGGGGGCCCTTGGGGCTTTCTTT

d_call: NA
v_call: TRBV11-2
clone_size: NA
j_call: TRBJ2-2
cdr3_aa: CASSLDLGLATNTGELFF
cdr3_nt: TGTGCCAGCAGCTTAGATCTCGGGCTAGCAACGAACACCGGGGAGCTGTTTTTT

d_call: TRBD1
v_call: TRBV28
clone_size: once
j_call: TRBJ1-2
cdr3_aa: CASRRYRGLGYGYTF
cdr3_nt: TGTGCCAGCAGGCGGTACAGGGGGCTTGGGTATGGCTACACCTTC

d_call: TRBD2
v_call: TRBV4-1
clone_size: NA
j_call: TRBJ2-1
cdr3_aa: CASSQGLAGGLVYNEQFF
cdr3_nt: TGCGCCAGCAGCCAGGGTCTAGCGGGAGGGCTGGTCTACAATGAGCAGTTCTTC

d_call: NA
v_call: TRBV7-9
clone_size: NA
j_call: TRBJ2-1
cdr3_aa: CASSPRRDGYNEQFF
cdr3_nt: TGTGCCAGCAGCCCTAGGCGAGATGGATACAATGAGCAGTTCTTC

d_call: NA
v_call: TRBV30
clone_size: NA
j_call: TRBJ1-2
cdr3_aa: CAWSPSGGLEGYTF
cdr3_nt: TGTGCCTGGAGTCCGAGCGGGGGCCTAGAAGGCTACACCTTC

d_call: TRBD2
v_call: TRBV7-3
clone_size: NA
j_call: TRBJ2-2
cdr3_aa: CASSLTLAGVGTGELFF
cdr3_nt: TGTGCCAGCAGCTTAACGCTGGCGGGAGTCGGCACCGGGGAGCTGTTTTTT

d_call: NA
v_call: TRBV6-5
clone_size: NA
j_call: TRBJ1-1
cdr3_aa: CASRPRGQLNTEAFF
cdr3_nt: TGTGCCAGCAGACCCCGCGGACAGTTGAACACTGAAGCTTTCTTT